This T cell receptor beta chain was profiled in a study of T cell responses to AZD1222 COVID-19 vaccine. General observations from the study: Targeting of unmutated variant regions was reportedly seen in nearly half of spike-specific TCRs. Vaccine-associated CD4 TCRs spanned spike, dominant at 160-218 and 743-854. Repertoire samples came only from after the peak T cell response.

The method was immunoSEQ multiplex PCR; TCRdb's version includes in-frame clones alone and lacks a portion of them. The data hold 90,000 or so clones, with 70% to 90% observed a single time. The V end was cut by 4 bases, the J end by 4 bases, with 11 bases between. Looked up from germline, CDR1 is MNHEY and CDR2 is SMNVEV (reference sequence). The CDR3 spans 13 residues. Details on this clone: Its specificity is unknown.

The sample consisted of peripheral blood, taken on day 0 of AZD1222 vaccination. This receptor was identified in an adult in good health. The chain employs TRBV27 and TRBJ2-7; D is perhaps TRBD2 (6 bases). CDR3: CASSWGTAYEQYF. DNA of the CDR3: TGTGCCAGCAGTTGGGGGACTGCTTACGAGCAGTACTTC.